The 10 T cell receptor beta chains below were found in one sample sequenced in a study of blood T cell repertoires in COVID-19. Profiled with immunoSEQ multiplex PCR; TCRdb holds only in-frame clones, not every one. The sample lists fewer than 500,000 clones; about nine tenths were seen once. Sequenced: peripheral blood. These TCRs come from a woman aged 25-40 years with active or convalescent COVID-19.

The gene calls are TRBV7-8 and TRBJ1-1; D gene unclear. CDR1 and CDR2 from the germline V gene are SGHVS and FQNEAQ. V was shortened by 1 base and J by 5 bases, with 14 bases between the two germline ends. This CDR3 spans 15 amino acids. CDR3 protein: CASSLDRGLGTEAFF. The CDR3, as DNA: TGTGCCAGCAGCTTAGATCGGGGTTTGGGTACTGAAGCTTTCTTT.

J is TRBJ2-5 and V is TRBV5-1, with TRBD2 matching over 8 bases. The junction had 1 base not matched to a gene; V was cut back by 6 bases and J by 0 bases. The germline gives CDR1 SGHRS, CDR2 YFSETQ. The CDR3 consists of 13 residues. The CDR3 coding sequence is TGCGCCAGCACTAGCGGGCACCAAGAGACCCAGTACTTC. Translated: CASTSGHQETQYF.

The chain joins TRBV6-5 to TRBJ1-4, with D unclear. Between the trimmed V and J ends, which lost 7 bases and 8 bases, there was a span of 20 bases. Germline CDR1 MNHEY, CDR2 SVGAGI. This CDR3 has 15 residues. CDR3: CASKTSTSPAEKLFF. The CDR3 bases are TGTGCCAGCAAGACCTCGACATCCCCGGCGGAAAAACTGTTTTTT.

The V and J genes are TRBV6-5 and TRBJ2-7, with D possibly being TRBD1 (5 bases). This CDR3 contains 13 residues. The ends were cut back, 6 bases at V and 7 bases at J, with 16 bases in the middle. The germline V gene has CDR1 MNHEY and CDR2 SVGAGI. CDR3 sequence: CASSPGRDWEQYF. DNA for the CDR3: TGTGCCAGCAGCCCCGGCAGGGATTGGGAGCAGTACTTC.

The rearrangement uses TRBV5-1 and TRBJ1-1, with a possible D match to TRBD1 (6 bases). Trimming removed 5 bases at V and 1 base at J, with 12 bases between. Germline V gene lookup returns CDR1 SGHRS and CDR2 YFSETQ. CDR3 length equals 14 residues. CDR3: CASSPGHENTEAFF. CDR3 bases: TGCGCCAGCAGTCCGGGACACGAGAACACTGAAGCTTTCTTT. The complete variable domain, with remaining parts taken from reference TRBV5-1 and TRBJ1-1, reads KAGVTQTPRYLIKTRGQQVTLSCSPISGHRSVSWYQQTPGQGLQFLFEYFSETQRNKGNFPGRFSGRQFSNSRSEMNVSTLELGDSALYLCASSPGHENTEAFFGQGTRLTVV.

The chain uses TRBV5-4 and TRBJ2-3; tentatively, D is TRBD1 (7 bases). The CDR3 runs to 20 residues. CDR1 is SGHNT and CDR2 is YYREEE in the germline V gene (reference sequence). Trimming removed 0 bases from V and 2 bases from J, with 25 bases in between. CDR3 in amino acids: CASSLVAGGLGGRSTDTQYF. CDR3 nucleotide sequence: TGTGCCAGCAGCTTGGTGGCAGGGGGGCTCGGGGGTAGGTCCACAGATACGCAGTATTTT.

The rearrangement joins TRBV3-1 (or the pseudogene TRBV3-2) to TRBJ2-3, with 9 bases lining up with TRBD1. This CDR3 comprises 15 residues. Looked up from germline, CDR1 is LGHDT and CDR2 is YNNKEL (reference sequence). V lost 4 bases and J lost 7; bases outside the gene matches: 9. The CDR3 DNA sequence: TGTGCCAGCAGCCCCACGTTCACAGGGGGCAATACGCAGTATTTT. It yields the protein CASSPTFTGGNTQYF.

The chain recombines TRBV6-6 with TRBJ2-7; 12 bases align to TRBD1. CDR3 length equals 13 residues. Germline CDR1 is MNHNY and CDR2 is SVGAGI (reference sequence). Trimming at V came to 11 bases and at J to 5 bases, leaving 7 bases not matched to a gene. Written as DNA, the CDR3 is TGTGCCGCGGGACAGGGGGCATTGAACGAGCAGTACTTC. Translating gives CAAGQGALNEQYF.

V usage is TRBV25-1 and J usage is TRBJ1-1; D is unresolved. V was shortened by 2 bases and J by 3 bases, with 19 bases between the two germline ends. Germline CDR1 is MGHDK and CDR2 is SYGVNS. This CDR3 is built from 17 residues. The CDR3 nucleotides read TGTGCCAGCAGTGAAAATCTGCGTGGAGTCGGGGACACTGAAGCTTTCTTT. It is translated as CASSENLRGVGDTEAFF.

V usage is TRBV30 and J usage is TRBJ1-2; 12 bases are shared with TRBD1. The V gene end was trimmed by 1 base and the J gene end by 8 bases; junction bases not matched to a gene: 5. The CDR3 loop spans 14 amino acids. Germline CDR1 GTSNPN, CDR2 SVGIG (reference sequence). The CDR3 region has the DNA TGTGCCTGGAGTGCGGGACAGGGGGCGAGAGGCTACACCTTC. Residues: CAWSAGQGARGYTF.